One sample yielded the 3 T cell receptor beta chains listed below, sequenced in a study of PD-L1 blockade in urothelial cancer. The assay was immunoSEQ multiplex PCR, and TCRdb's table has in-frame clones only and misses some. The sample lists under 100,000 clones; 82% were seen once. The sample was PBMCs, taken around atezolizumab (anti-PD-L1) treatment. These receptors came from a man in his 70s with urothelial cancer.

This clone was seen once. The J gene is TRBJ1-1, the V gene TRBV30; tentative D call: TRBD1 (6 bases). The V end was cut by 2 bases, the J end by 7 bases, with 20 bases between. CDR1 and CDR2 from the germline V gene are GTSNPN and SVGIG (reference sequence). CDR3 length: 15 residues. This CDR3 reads CAWSPGRGGKDEAFF. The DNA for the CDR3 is TGTGCCTGGAGTCCGGGGAGGGGGGGAAAGGATGAAGCTTTCTTT.

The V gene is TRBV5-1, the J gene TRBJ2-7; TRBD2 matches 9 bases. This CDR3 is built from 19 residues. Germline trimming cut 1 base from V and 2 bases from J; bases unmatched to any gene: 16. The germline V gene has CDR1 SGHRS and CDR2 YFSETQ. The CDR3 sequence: CASSLMDPDLAGGPYEQYF. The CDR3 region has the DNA TGCGCCAGCAGCTTGATGGACCCGGATTTGGCGGGAGGGCCCTACGAGCAGTACTTC.

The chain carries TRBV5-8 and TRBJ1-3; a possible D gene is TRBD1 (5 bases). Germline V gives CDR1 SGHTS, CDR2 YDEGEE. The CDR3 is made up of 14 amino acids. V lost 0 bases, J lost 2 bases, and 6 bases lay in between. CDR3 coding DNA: TGTGCCAGCAGCTTGGCAGGGACTGGAAACACCATATATTTT. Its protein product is CASSLAGTGNTIYF.